The source of this TCR beta chain is a study of T cells in localized non-small cell lung cancer (dated by TCRdb to the early 2020s). About the investigation overall: The study analyzed T cell repertoires of 200 to 250 early-stage NSCLC patients, comparing tumors and uninvolved tumor-adjacent lungs. Of the NSCLC patients, fewer than 150 were male and roughly 100 were female, and the mean age was approximately 66 years. All 250 or so NSCLC patients in the cohort were treatment-naive and had localized lung tumors that were resected.

Broad study findings and their caveats: Because multi-region tumor sequencing was not done, intratumor heterogeneity could not be ruled out. Because the study design was exploratory, TCR variables were selected using unadjusted p-values without false-discovery rate correction. Of the top 100 tumor clones, a median of roughly 53 were detected in paired uninvolved adjacent lung; under 35 were also among that lung's top 100. Longer overall survival was associated with higher T cell density in blood, whereas shorter survival was associated with higher clonality in adjacent lung. Uninvolved tumor-adjacent lung showed the highest T cell clonality, higher than tumor, which suggests more focused antigenic responses in the uninvolved tumor-adjacent lung.

At diagnosis, peripheral blood, uninvolved tumor-adjacent lung and tumor were collected and were preserved as a mix of fresh-frozen and FFPE material. For TCR repertoire profiling, the blood samples were analyzed as peripheral blood mononuclear cells. TCR beta CDR3 regions were sequenced from DNA using the immunoSEQ Assay. Per the authors' processing: To compute T cell density, TCR beta template counts were normalized to usable DNA, which was estimated by amplifying housekeeping genes. Richness was estimated using the preseqR package, with extrapolation to 400,000 templates for PBMC samples and to 120,000 templates for tissue samples. Clonality was calculated as one minus Pielou's evenness. To identify tissue-enriched TCRs, differential abundance testing was run on productive amino-acid clonotypes with a minimum total count of 5 and an alpha of 0.1. Repertoire overlap between compartments was quantified with the Jaccard Index and Morisita Overlap Index. TCR beta CDR3s were clustered by GLIPH together with public tetramer-defined viral CDR3s, and at least three viral sequences plus V-gene enrichment were required for viral motifs. TCRdb provides this immuneACCESS table in a form limited to in-frame rearrangements. Some clones are lacking; in checked studies, under half of them reflect an unresolved V gene, and why the rest are absent is not known. The DNA was the basis for D and trimming; V, J and clone size are from that table. The sample profile shows fewer than 20,000 clones; roughly 82% of them were found once. The top ten constitute less than 40% of the sample.

Regarding this clone: The specificity of this receptor is unknown. There are no base qualities to consult, and no much larger clone falls within one base.

The sample was peripheral blood, taken before any cancer treatment. The receptor was isolated from an older male donor with stage I lung adenocarcinoma.

The DNA reads TGCGCCAGCAGCCCCGAGGTCAATCAGCCCCAGCATTTT. It translates as CASSPEVNQPQHF. The rearrangement combines TRBV4-1 with TRBJ1-5, with the D segment identity uncertain. Sequences MGHRA (CDR1) and YSYEKL (CDR2) are obtained from the germline V gene. At the junction V is shortened by 4 bases and J by 3 bases, with 7 bases in between. The CDR3 covers 13 residues, taking in both the cysteine and the phenylalanine. Of the read, only the CDR3 DNA is kept; its 39 bases are in frame from base 1.